A single count supports the clone carrying this T cell receptor (beta chain). Its cognate antigen is unknown. These data come from a study of cytomegalovirus exposure and HLA in healthy donors. Whole-study context: About 85 million unique TCRs from HLA-typed donors were held in an early release of data.

Germline CDR1 and CDR2: WSHSY and SAAADI. The CDR3 is 14 residues long. V lost 8 bases and J 1 base, leaving 14 bases between the germline ends. Study-wide results and limits: In a later analysis, around 18,000 TCR beta sequences were associated with HLA alleles at 0.05 false discovery rate.

It was with 60 Vbeta and 13 Jbeta primers that the PCR ran. Here immunoSEQ multiplex PCR was the method, and the copy in TCRdb shows in-frame clones only, minus some. The sample yields some 170,000 clones, roughly four fifths seen once. V is TRBV10-2 and J is TRBJ1-1, with D tentatively TRBD1 (5 bases). Sequencing used PBMCs. The source is a woman younger than 35 in good health and CMV-seronegative. The CDR3 nucleotides read TGCGCCAGCCATTTGGGGGGACGGAACACTGAAGCTTTCTTT. Protein sequence: CASHLGGRNTEAFF.